This TCR beta chain was documented in a study of cytomegalovirus exposure and HLA in healthy donors. General observations from the study: The listing of roughly 160 TCR beta chains classed them as cytomegalovirus-associated.

Researchers ran the PCR with 60 Vbeta and 13 Jbeta primers. The repertoire was sequenced with immunoSEQ multiplex PCR; TCRdb's copy has only in-frame clones and lacks some. The repertoire includes about 250,000 clones, approximately 70% of them detected once, and 2% to 2.5% sits in the top ten. Trimming at V came to 2 bases and at J to 10 bases, leaving 5 bases not matched to a gene. The CDR3 totals 14 residues. CDR1 and CDR2 from the germline V gene are MNHEY and SVGAGI. With regard to this clone: What it recognizes is unknown.

Sequencing was carried out using PBMCs. The TCR was taken from a female donor in good health and CMV-seronegative. J is TRBJ1-4 and V is TRBV6-5; TRBD1 agrees at 9 bases. The CDR3 nucleotides are TGTGCCAGCAGTTACGGACAGGGGTATGGAAAACTGTTTTTT. Translated, it gives CASSYGQGYGKLFF.